The rows below give T cell receptor beta chains drawn from one sample of a study of response to subunit inactivated influenza vaccine. Using its own MiXCR run on the RT-PCR reads, TCRdb lists one record per CDR3 protein. The sample lists fewer than 800,000 distinct CDR3 sequences, around a sixth seen once, with around a tenth in the top ten. The sequenced sample was PBMCs from blood, obtained 12 days after vaccination. Receptors were obtained from a man aged 45-65 years who received an inactivated influenza vaccine. Both conserved end residues are part of each CDR3. The D gene is left open where the match is weak. The size of a clone is reported for some rows only, either as once, few or many, or as a class for expanded clones.

len	abundance	v_gene	d_gene	j_gene	CDR3nt	CDR3aa
14	NA	TRBV7-9	NA	TRBJ1-1	TGTGCCAGCAGCTCACAGGGTTTTAACACTGAAGCTTTCTTT	CASSSQGFNTEAFF
15	many	TRBV14	NA	TRBJ2-1	TGTGCCAGCAGCCAAGACAGGTCCCCCTACAATGAGCAGTTCTTC	CASSQDRSPYNEQFF
15	NA	TRBV10-2	NA	TRBJ2-2	TGCGCCAGCAGCACCGGGTCAGAGTTTATCGGGGAGCTGTTTTTT	CASSTGSEFIGELFF
15	NA	TRBV20-1	NA	TRBJ1-5	TGCAGTGCTAGAGAACCGGGGGCCGGCAATCAGCCCCAGCATTTT	CSAREPGAGNQPQHF
13	few	TRBV20-1	TRBD2	TRBJ2-1	TGCAGTGCTAGCGGGAGACTAGCGAGGGAGCAGTTCTTC	CSASGRLAREQFF
14	NA	TRBV28	NA	TRBJ2-2	TGTGCCAGCGTGACGGGGGGCAACACCGGGGAGCTGTTTTTT	CASVTGGNTGELFF
13	many	TRBV5-1	NA	TRBJ2-7	TGCGCCAGCAGCTTGGATTGGGGGTACGAGCAGTACTTC	CASSLDWGYEQYF
17	NA	TRBV10-3	TRBD1	TRBJ2-1	TGTGCCATCAGTGAGTCGACGGCGGACAGGGATTCTTATGAGCAGTTCTTC	CAISESTADRDSYEQFF
14	many	TRBV20-1	NA	TRBJ2-3	TGCAGTGCTCCACCTCGGGTGAGAACAGATACGCAGTATTTT	CSAPPRVRTDTQYF
11	NA	TRBV29-1	NA	TRBJ2-1	TGCAGCGTTGCCCGCCTAGGTGAGCAGTTCTTC	CSVARLGEQFF
13	few	TRBV6-2/TRBV6-3	NA	TRBJ2-7	TGTGCCAGCAACATTGCTAGCGCTTACGAGCAGTACTTC	CASNIASAYEQYF
13	many	TRBV15	NA	TRBJ2-3	TGTGCCACCGCGGAGCTGGTGCCAGATACGCAGTATTTT	CATAELVPDTQYF
16	NA	TRBV24-1	TRBD1	TRBJ1-2	TGTGCCACCAGTGATCCGGGGACAGGGGGGAACTATGGCTACACCTTC	CATSDPGTGGNYGYTF
12	NA	TRBV6-2/TRBV6-3	TRBD1	TRBJ2-4	TGTGCCAGCAGTTACAGGGCCCGGGACAGGTCGTTC	CASSYRARDRSF
14	NA	TRBV10-3	TRBD1	TRBJ2-7	TGTGCCATCAGCCCGGGACAGGCCGCCTACGAGCAGTACTTC	CAISPGQAAYEQYF
13	few	TRBV6-5	TRBD1	TRBJ1-2	TGTGCCAGCAGTTACTCGAGACAGGGGGGCTACACCTTC	CASSYSRQGGYTF
16	NA	TRBV4-3	NA	TRBJ1-3	TGCGCCAGCAGCCAAGATTCCAGGGGATTTGGAAACACCATATATTTT	CASSQDSRGFGNTIYF
13	NA	TRBV19	NA	TRBJ2-4	TGTGCCAGTAGTAGGGAGGGGGCGGTCATTCAGTACTTC	CASSREGAVIQYF
15	many	TRBV12-3/TRBV12-4	NA	TRBJ1-6	TGTGCCAGCAGTTCAGGGGTTTCTGGGATTTCACCCCTCCACTTT	CASSSGVSGISPLHF
14	NA	TRBV5-5	NA	TRBJ2-1	TGTGCCAGCAGCTTAACGGCTCCCCGTGAGGAGCAGTTCTTC	CASSLTAPREEQFF